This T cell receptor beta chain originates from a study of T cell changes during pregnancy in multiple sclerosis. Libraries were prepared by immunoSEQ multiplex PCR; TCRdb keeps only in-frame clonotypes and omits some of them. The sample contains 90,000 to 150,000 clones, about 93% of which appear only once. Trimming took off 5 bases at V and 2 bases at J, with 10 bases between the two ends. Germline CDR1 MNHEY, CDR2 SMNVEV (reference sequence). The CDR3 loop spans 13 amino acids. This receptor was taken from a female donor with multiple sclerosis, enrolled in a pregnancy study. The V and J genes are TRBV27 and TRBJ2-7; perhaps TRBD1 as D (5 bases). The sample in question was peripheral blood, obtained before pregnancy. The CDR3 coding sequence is TGTGCCAGCAGTCTCGACAGTACCTACGAGCAGTACTTC. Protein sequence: CASSLDSTYEQYF.